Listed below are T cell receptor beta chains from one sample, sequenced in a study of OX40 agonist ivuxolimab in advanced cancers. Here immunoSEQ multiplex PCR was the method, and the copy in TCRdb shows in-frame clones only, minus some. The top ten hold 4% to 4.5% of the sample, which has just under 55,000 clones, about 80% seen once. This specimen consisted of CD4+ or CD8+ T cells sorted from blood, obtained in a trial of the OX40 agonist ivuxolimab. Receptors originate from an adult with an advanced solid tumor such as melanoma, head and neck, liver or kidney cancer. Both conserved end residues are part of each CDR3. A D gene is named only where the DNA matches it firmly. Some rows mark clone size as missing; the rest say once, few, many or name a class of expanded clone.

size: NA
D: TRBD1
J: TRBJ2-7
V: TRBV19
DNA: TGTGCCAGTAGGAGGGGACAGGGGGCTGGCGAGCAGTACTTC
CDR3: CASRRGQGAGEQYF

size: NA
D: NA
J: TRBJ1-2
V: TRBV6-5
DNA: TGTGCCAGCAGTTATAGGATGTCAGGGTACGGCTACACCTTC
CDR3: CASSYRMSGYGYTF

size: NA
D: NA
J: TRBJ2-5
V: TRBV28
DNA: TGTGCCAGCAGTTTATACCAGAGTCGTGGGACCCAGTACTTC
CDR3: CASSLYQSRGTQYF

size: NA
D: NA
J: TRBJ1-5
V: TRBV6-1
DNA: TGTGCCAGCAGTGAAGGACGCAATCAGCCCCAGCATTTT
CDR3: CASSEGRNQPQHF

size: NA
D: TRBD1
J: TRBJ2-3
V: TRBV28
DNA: TGTGCCAGCAGTTTCCCGGACAGGGGGGCGCAGTATTTT
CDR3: CASSFPDRGAQYF

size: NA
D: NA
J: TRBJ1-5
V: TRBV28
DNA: TGTGCCAGCAGTGTAGGGATTCTGGGAGGCGATCAGCCCCAGCATTTT
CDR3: CASSVGILGGDQPQHF

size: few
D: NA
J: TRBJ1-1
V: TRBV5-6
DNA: TGTGCCAGCAGCTTCCGGAGCCTCAAGAACACTGAAGCTTTCTTT
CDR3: CASSFRSLKNTEAFF

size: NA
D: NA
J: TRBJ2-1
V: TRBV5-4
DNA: TGTGCCAGCAGCTACCCCAACAATGAGCAGTTCTTC
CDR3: CASSYPNNEQFF

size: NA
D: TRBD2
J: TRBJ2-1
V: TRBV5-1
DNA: TGCGCCAGCAGCCCCCGGAGCGGGAACTACAATGAGCAGCTCTTC
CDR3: CASSPRSGNYNEQLF

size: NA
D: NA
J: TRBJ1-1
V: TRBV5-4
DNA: TGTGCCAGCAGCCAAGAAACTGAAGCTTTCTTT
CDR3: CASSQETEAFF

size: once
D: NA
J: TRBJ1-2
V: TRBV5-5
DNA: TGTGCCAGCAGCTTTGAGGGGGGTCAAGGCTACACCTTC
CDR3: CASSFEGGQGYTF

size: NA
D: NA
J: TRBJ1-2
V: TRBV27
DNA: TGTGCCAGCAGTTTCAGGGAGAACTATGGCTACACCTTC
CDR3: CASSFRENYGYTF

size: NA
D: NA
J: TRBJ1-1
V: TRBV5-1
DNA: TGCGCCAGCAGGCGGCAGGCCGAGCTTGAAGCTTTCTTT
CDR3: CASRRQAELEAFF

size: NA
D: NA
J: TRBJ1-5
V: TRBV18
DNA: TGTGCCAGCTCACCACCGGGGGGCGGCCGGTATAGCAATCAGCCCCAGCATTTT
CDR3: CASSPPGGGRYSNQPQHF

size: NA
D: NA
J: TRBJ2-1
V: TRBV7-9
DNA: TGTGCCAGCACCGCCGAACAGGGAACCTACAATGAGCAGTTCTTC
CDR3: CASTAEQGTYNEQFF

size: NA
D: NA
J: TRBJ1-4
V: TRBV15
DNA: TGTGCCACCAGCAGGGGGCTTATTGAAAAACTGTTTTTT
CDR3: CATSRGLIEKLFF

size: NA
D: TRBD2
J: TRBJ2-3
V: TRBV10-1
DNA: TGCGCCAGCAGTGACCCCTCCGGGCTAGCGGGGGCTCGCACAGATACGCAGTATTTT
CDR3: CASSDPSGLAGARTDTQYF

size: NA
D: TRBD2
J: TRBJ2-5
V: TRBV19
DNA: TGTGCCACCGGGAGGAATTTTGGGGGGACCCAGTACTTC
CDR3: CATGRNFGGTQYF

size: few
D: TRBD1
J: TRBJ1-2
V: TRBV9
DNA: TGTGCCAGCAGCCCCCAGGGACAGGGAGAAGGCTACACCTTC
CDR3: CASSPQGQGEGYTF

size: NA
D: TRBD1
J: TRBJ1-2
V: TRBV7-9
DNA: TGTGCCAGCAGCCCCCGGGGACAGGGTAACTATGGCTACACCTTC
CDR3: CASSPRGQGNYGYTF

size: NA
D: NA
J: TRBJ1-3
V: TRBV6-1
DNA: TGTGCCAGCAGTGAAGGGGGGTACTCTGGAAACACCATATATTTT
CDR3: CASSEGGYSGNTIYF

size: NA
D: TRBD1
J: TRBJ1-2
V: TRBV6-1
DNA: TGTGCCAGCAGCGATGACAGGGGGCGCTATGGCTACACCTTC
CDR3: CASSDDRGRYGYTF

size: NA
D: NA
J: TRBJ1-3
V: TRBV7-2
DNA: TGTGCCAGCAGCTTAGAAGGTCGGGGGTTGGACACCATATATTTT
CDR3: CASSLEGRGLDTIYF

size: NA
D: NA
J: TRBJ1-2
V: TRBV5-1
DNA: TGCGCCAGCAGCGTAGGACAGACCGCTAACTATGGCTACACCTTC
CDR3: CASSVGQTANYGYTF

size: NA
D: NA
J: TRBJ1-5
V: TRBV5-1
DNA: TGCGCCAGCAGCTTGGGGGGGAGCAATCAGCCCCAGCATTTT
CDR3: CASSLGGSNQPQHF

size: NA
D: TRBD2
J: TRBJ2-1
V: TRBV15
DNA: TGTGCCACCAGCAGAGATCGGACTAGCGGGAAGAATGAGCAGTTCTTC
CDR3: CATSRDRTSGKNEQFF

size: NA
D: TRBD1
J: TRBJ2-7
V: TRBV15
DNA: TGTGCCACCAGTATGACAGGGTATTTCTACGAGCAGTACTTC
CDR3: CATSMTGYFYEQYF

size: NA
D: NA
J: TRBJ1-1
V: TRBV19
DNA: TGTGCCAGTAGCCCCGGACCGAACACTGAAGCTTTCTTT
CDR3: CASSPGPNTEAFF

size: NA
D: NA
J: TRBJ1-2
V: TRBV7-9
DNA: TGTGCCAGCAGCTATCCCGGGAGGGATGGCTACACCTTC
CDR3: CASSYPGRDGYTF

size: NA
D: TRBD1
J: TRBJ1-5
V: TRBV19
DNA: TGTGCCAGTAGTAGAGGACAGGGAGTGCAGCCCCAGCATTTT
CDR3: CASSRGQGVQPQHF

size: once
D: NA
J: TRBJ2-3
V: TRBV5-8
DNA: TGTGCCAGCAGCCAGGACCCGGGACACAGCACAGATACGCAGTATTTT
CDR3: CASSQDPGHSTDTQYF

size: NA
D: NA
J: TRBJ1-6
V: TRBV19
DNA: TGTGCCAGTAGTATCACGGCCAGGGTTTATTCACCCCTCCACTTT
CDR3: CASSITARVYSPLHF

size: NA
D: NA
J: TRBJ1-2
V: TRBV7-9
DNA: TGTGCCAGCAGTTGGAATTCCTGGGAGGGCTACACCTTC
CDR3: CASSWNSWEGYTF

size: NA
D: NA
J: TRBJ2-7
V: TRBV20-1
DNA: TGCAGTGCGAGAAATTCCTACGAGCAGTACTTC
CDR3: CSARNSYEQYF

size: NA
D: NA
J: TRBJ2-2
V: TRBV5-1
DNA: TGCGCCAGCAGCTCCGGGACTTCCACCGGGGAGCTGTTTTTT
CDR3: CASSSGTSTGELFF

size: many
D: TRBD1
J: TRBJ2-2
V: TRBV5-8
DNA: TGTGCCAGCCGGCCGACAGGGGGGGTCACCGGGGAGCTGTTTTTT
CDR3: CASRPTGGVTGELFF

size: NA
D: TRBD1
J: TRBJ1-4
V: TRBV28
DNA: TGTGCCAGCAGTTTGGGGACAGTCCCAAGGGGGGAAAAACTGTTTTTT
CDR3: CASSLGTVPRGEKLFF

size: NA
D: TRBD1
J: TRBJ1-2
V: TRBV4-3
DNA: TGCGCCAGCAGCCAGAAGCGACAGGGAGGGCTTGGCTACACCTTC
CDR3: CASSQKRQGGLGYTF

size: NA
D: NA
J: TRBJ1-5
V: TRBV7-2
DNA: TGTGCCAGCAGTCAAAACAGGTATCAGCCCCAGCATTTT
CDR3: CASSQNRYQPQHF

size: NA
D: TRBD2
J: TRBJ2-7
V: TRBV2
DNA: TGTGCCAGCCGGACGGTTAGCGGGAGGATCTACGAGCAGTACTTC
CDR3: CASRTVSGRIYEQYF